This is a list of T cell receptor beta chains from one sample in a study of blood T cells in healthy people across ages. In TCRdb, the 5' RACE reads were re-called with MiXCR into one record per CDR3 protein. The table lists around 650,000 distinct CDR3 sequences, roughly two fifths of them singletons. What was sequenced was blood. These receptor sequences come from a man aged 80 or over in good health. CDR3s include the opening cysteine and the closing phenylalanine or tryptophan. Some rows have no size entry. The others give once, few or many, or a class for an expanded clone.

few | TRBJ1-5 | TRBV20-1 | CSASRSNQPQHF
- | TRBJ2-7 | TRBV5-1 | CASSLAGQDYEQYF
- | TRBJ2-4 | TRBV30 | CAWSDRILAKNIQYF
few | TRBJ2-7 | TRBV20-1 | CSASGRDRGPLGEQYF
- | TRBJ2-1 | TRBV6-6 | CASSYGSAGQDNEQFF
- | TRBJ2-3 | TRBV25-1 | CASSGPPVGLVGDTQYF
once | TRBJ2-2 | TRBV27 | CASSSRQGIGFGELFF
- | - | TRBV6-6 | CASSSPNRGETQYF
- | TRBJ2-5 | TRBV27 | CASSIQGFRETQYF
- | TRBJ1-5 | TRBV6-2/TRBV6-3 | CASSSPTGRANNQPQHF
- | TRBJ2-5 | TRBV7-2 | CASSVAAVETQYF
- | TRBJ2-2 | TRBV7-2 | CASSLGLVRTGELFF
- | TRBJ2-7 | TRBV4-3 | CASSQEVGRWGYEQYF
- | TRBJ1-5 | TRBV20-1 | CSAIHRNQPQHF
- | TRBJ2-3 | TRBV29-1 | CSVTSGSSSTTQYF
few | TRBJ2-3 | TRBV20-1 | CSAPSRAGSTDTQYF
- | - | TRBV30 | CAWSATDEQYF
- | TRBJ2-2 | TRBV11-3 | CASSSGQGWTGELFF
- | - | TRBV7-6 | CASSLLATSEQYF
many | TRBJ1-2 | TRBV6-6 | CASRTDGRLDRGYTF
- | TRBJ2-4 | TRBV20-1 | CSARTPGTGGGKNIQYF
- | TRBJ2-1 | TRBV12-3/TRBV12-4 | CASTLSGARVEQFF
few | TRBJ2-7 | TRBV4-3 | CASSQGQGSHYEQYF
- | TRBJ2-7 | TRBV6-2/TRBV6-3 | CASSPDRGRNEQYF
- | TRBJ2-2 | TRBV25-1 | CASSLGQGSLRVGELFF
few | TRBJ2-7 | TRBV27 | CASSLYGDNYEQYF
many | TRBJ2-3 | TRBV25-1 | CASRDWDYTDTQYF
- | TRBJ1-3 | TRBV30 | CAWSVTGGSGNTIYF
many | TRBJ2-7 | TRBV15 | CATSRESSYEQYF
- | TRBJ2-3 | TRBV28 | CALGRETDTQYF
- | TRBJ2-3 | TRBV4-3 | CASSPQGNGLTDTQYF
- | TRBJ1-2 | TRBV5-6 | CANSRRGGYGYTF
few | TRBJ2-1 | TRBV7-3 | CASSSPGLAGDEQFF